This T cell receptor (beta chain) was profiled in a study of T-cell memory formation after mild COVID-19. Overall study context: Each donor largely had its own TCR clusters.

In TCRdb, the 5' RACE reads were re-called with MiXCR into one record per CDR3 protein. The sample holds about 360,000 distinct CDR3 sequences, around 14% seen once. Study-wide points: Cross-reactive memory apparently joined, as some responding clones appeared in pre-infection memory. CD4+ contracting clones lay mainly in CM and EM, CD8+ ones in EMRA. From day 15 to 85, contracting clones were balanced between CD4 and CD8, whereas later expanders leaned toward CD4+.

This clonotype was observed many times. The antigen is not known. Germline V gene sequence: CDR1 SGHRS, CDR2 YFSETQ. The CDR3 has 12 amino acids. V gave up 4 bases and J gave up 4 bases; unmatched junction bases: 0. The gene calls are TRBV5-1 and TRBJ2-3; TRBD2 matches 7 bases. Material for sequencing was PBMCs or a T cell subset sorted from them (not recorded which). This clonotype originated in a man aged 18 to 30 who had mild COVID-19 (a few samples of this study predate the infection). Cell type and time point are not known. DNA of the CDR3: TGCGCCAGCAGCGCGGGGGCAGATACGCAGTATTTT. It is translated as CASSAGADTQYF.